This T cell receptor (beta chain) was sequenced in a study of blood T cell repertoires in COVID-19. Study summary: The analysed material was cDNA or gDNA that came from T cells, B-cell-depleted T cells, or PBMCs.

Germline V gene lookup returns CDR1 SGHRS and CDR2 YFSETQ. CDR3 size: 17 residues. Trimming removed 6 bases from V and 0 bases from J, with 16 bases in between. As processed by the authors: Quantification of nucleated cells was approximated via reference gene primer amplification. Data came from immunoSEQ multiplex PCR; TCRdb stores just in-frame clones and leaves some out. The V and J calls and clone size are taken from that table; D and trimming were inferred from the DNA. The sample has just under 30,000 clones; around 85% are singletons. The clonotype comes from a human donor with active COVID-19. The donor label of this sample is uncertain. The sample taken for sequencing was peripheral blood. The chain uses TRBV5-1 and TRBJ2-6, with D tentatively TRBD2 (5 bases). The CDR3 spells CASNLRTASSGANVLTF. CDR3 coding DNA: TGCGCCAGCAATCTCCGGACTGCAAGCTCTGGGGCCAACGTCCTGACTTTC.